These T cell receptor beta chains were read from a single sample in a study of T cells expressing NK-cell markers. Following a re-call of the 5' RACE reads, TCRdb has one entry per CDR3 protein and lacks DNA. Its clone listing holds under 500,000 distinct CDR3 sequences. Sequencing was carried out using blood T cells: a sorted CD56 or NKG2C T cell subset, CD4+ or CD8+ T cells, or bulk PBMC T cells (not recorded which). The source of these receptors is a woman aged 18 to 69 in good health. Both conserved end residues are part of each CDR3. Fields, in order: J gene, V gene, CDR3 protein.

TRBJ1-2 TRBV29-1 CSADGFANYGYTF
TRBJ1-1 TRBV5-6 CASSYGGGPSTEAFF
TRBJ1-2 TRBV20-1 CSARNRAGGYTF
TRBJ1-6 TRBV18 CASSPGSQRPLHF
TRBJ2-7 TRBV7-6 CASSSRGRAYEQYF
TRBJ2-2 TRBV7-2 CASSILSRLSGELFF
TRBJ1-1 TRBV24-1 CATSDPRTGGSEAFF
TRBJ2-1 TRBV19 CASSVGQDPSYNEQFF
TRBJ1-2 TRBV20-1 CSASGTTFNYGYTF
TRBJ2-3 TRBV20-1 CSAKWTLQPSTQYF
TRBJ2-1 TRBV6-5 CASSYSSEQFF
TRBJ1-3 TRBV6-1 CASRRQGSGNTIYF
TRBJ2-7 TRBV7-9 CASSLEPSGTYEQYF
TRBJ2-1 TRBV18 CASSPLTANNEQFF
TRBJ2-5 TRBV12-3/TRBV12-4 CASSNRERGTQYF
TRBJ2-3 TRBV3-1 CASSQEARGGTDTQYF
TRBJ1-5 TRBV24-1 CATSDLGQGINQPQHF
TRBJ2-3 TRBV7-2 CASSLRAAGGGRDTQYF
TRBJ1-6 TRBV20-1 CSVFRGSPLHF
TRBJ1-2 TRBV9 CASSSGMNYGYTF
TRBJ1-1 TRBV18 CASSQADGGTEAFF
TRBJ1-4 TRBV20-1 CSARGWTGGGEKLFF
TRBJ2-5 TRBV20-1 CSATGTGSGEETQYF
TRBJ1-2 TRBV12-3/TRBV12-4 CASSFPGTERYYGYTF
TRBJ1-1 TRBV4-3 CASSQGGATEAFF
TRBJ2-1 TRBV7-2 CASSGQNYNEQFF
TRBJ1-5 TRBV30 CAWSEDQRPQHF
TRBJ1-1 TRBV20-1 CSARDVGQGILTEAFF
TRBJ2-4 TRBV9 CASSDLAVSVAKNIQYF
TRBJ1-2 TRBV6-1 CASTRDRVEGYTF
TRBJ1-2 TRBV7-2 CASSLRVGYTF
TRBJ1-2 TRBV11-2 CASQIDGRSYGYTF
TRBJ2-1 TRBV7-9 CASSLTLAGVAEQFF
TRBJ2-3 TRBV19 CASSRWDTQYF
TRBJ2-1 TRBV3-1 CASSQGMAYNEQFF
TRBJ2-2 TRBV11-3 CASSLGGLGGTGELFF
TRBJ1-2 TRBV4-2 CASSQPGRNSYAGYTF
TRBJ1-2 TRBV12-3/TRBV12-4 CASAKQGYGYTF
TRBJ2-3 TRBV14 CASSQDGRHNTDTQYF
TRBJ2-7 TRBV12-3/TRBV12-4 CASGVTGRAEQYF
TRBJ2-3 TRBV20-1 CSAREGGPGDTQYF
TRBJ1-1 TRBV5-1 CASSLDGAGEAFF
TRBJ2-7 TRBV20-1 CSASEIPYEQYF
TRBJ2-2 TRBV7-2 CASSIERGGFGELFF
TRBJ2-6 TRBV7-2 CASSRGGSGANVLTF
TRBJ2-7 TRBV5-1 CASSTQDGYEQYF
TRBJ1-2 TRBV10-1 CASSEGSGNRIVYGYTF
TRBJ2-1 TRBV20-1 CSASVEATKQFF
TRBJ2-1 TRBV7-2 CASSLDRAGGEFF
TRBJ2-1 TRBV20-1 CSPNGLAETYNEQFF
TRBJ1-3 TRBV7-3 CASSKTNGNTIYF
TRBJ1-5 TRBV19 CASTGLGEVNQPQHF
TRBJ1-3 TRBV9 CASSVAPGEGATIYF